The text below deals with one T cell receptor (beta chain). These data originate in a study of blood T cell repertoires in COVID-19. The ends lost 5 bases at V and 3 bases at J; junction bases unmatched: 9. Germline CDR1 is SNHLY and CDR2 is FYNNEI. The CDR3 consists of 16 residues. This table comes from immunoSEQ multiplex PCR, and its TCRdb copy is limited to in-frame clones, with some not included. Found here are nearly 250,000 clones, roughly 83% of them singletons; the top ten hold approximately 6%. The rearrangement joins TRBV2 to TRBJ2-5; 10 nucleotides match TRBD2. The clonotype was recovered from an elderly woman with COVID-19, enrolled during active disease. Sample: peripheral blood. This chain's CDR3 is CASSPNLAGGKETQYF. DNA of the CDR3: TGTGCCAGCAGTCCGAATTTAGCGGGGGGCAAAGAGACCCAGTACTTC.